This T cell receptor (beta chain) derives from a study of blood T cell repertoires in COVID-19 (dated by TCRdb to 2020 to 2021). Background on the whole study: Samples covering the acute and convalescent phases of COVID-19 were provided by collaborators in the United States, Italy and Spain. The sample metadata nearly always contained a de-identified subject ID, COVID-19 status, age in years and sex. The dataset comprised deeply sampled blood TCRbeta repertoires from subjects exposed to, actively infected with, or recovered from COVID-19. Where HLA class I and class II types were available, the types were taken from metadata supplied by the sample provider, not from assay-based typing. The material from the prospective study consisted of cDNA or gDNA derived from T cells, B-cell-depleted T cells, or PBMCs. The repertoires were released in a freely available public database meant as a resource for research on the immune response to SARS-CoV-2. The samples were drawn from the first 160 participants of the ongoing ImmuneRACE study and from 1,254 subjects provided by 6 global collaborators. The study at large found these results: Clinical and demographic metadata were provided uncurated, with the amount varying by source and participant.

The immunoSEQ Assay, a bias-controlled multiplex PCR, was used to amplify TCRbeta CDR3 regions from genomic DNA. As for the original processing: Nucleated cell counts per sample were estimated from amplification of reference gene primers within the assay. Sequence reads were collapsed and filtered to measure the absolute abundance of every unique TCRbeta CDR3 rearrangement. For each sample, productive Simpson clonality was calculated as the square root of Simpson's diversity index across productive rearrangements. TCRdb stores this immuneACCESS table with in-frame sequences only. Part of the clones is absent; in the studies checked, under half of the shortfall reflects unresolved V genes, and no reason is known for the rest. D and trimming were read from the DNA, whereas the V and J calls and clone size are those reported in that table. In this sample the table shows about 150,000 clones, 80% to 85% of which occur a single time. Roughly a tenth of the sample lies in the top ten.

As regards this clone: This receptor's antigen is unknown. No clone much larger than this one lies a single base away; base qualities are absent.

V trim: 5 bases; J trim: 7 bases; unmatched bases: 8. The germline V gene provides CDR1 MNHEY and CDR2 SVGEGT. Including the terminal cysteine and phenylalanine, the CDR3 comprises 15 residues. The sequence is cut down to CDR3 DNA, 45 bases in frame from base 1. Whole blood was collected in K2EDTA tubes by collaborating institutions according to the institutions' own protocols. Collaborator samples were shipped for TCRbeta analysis as frozen whole blood, isolated PBMCs, or DNA extracted from either sample type. The chain couples TRBV6-2 or TRBV6-3 to TRBJ1-5; TRBD1 matches 10 bases in the middle. Sequences were obtained from peripheral blood. The sequence derives from a man aged 70 or older with active or convalescent COVID-19. The nucleotide sequence is given as TGTGCCAGCAGTCTCAGGACAGGGGGAGGGCAGCCCCAGCATTTT. Its protein is CASSLRTGGGQPQHF.